These T cell receptor beta chains were read from a single sample in a study of blood T cell repertoires in COVID-19. The protocol was immunoSEQ multiplex PCR, while the TCRdb copy is restricted to in-frame clones and leaves out a portion. The sample consists of over 75,000 clones, approximately 82% of them appearing once. The sequenced material came from peripheral blood. These receptors were taken from a man aged 65 to 79 with acute or convalescent COVID-19. Each CDR3 is given with its conserved first and last residue. Fields, in order: J gene, D gene, CDR3 length, V gene, clone size, CDR3 protein, CDR3 DNA. A D gene is named only where the DNA matches it firmly. Size is omitted from some rows. Given values are once, few, many or a class for expanded clones.

TRBJ1-1,NA,15,TRBV7-2,NA,CASSLGADLGTEAFF,TGTGCCAGCAGCTTAGGCGCGGACTTGGGGACTGAAGCTTTCTTT
TRBJ1-3,NA,17,TRBV6-4,NA,CASKTGDGRYAGNTIYF,TGTGCCAGCAAAACAGGAGACGGTCGATATGCTGGAAACACCATATATTTT
TRBJ2-7,TRBD2,16,TRBV6-5,NA,CASSYPSGRGSYEQYF,TGTGCCAGCAGTTACCCTAGCGGGAGGGGGTCCTACGAGCAGTACTTC
TRBJ1-2,NA,14,TRBV4-1,NA,CASSYREGRNGYTF,TGCGCCAGCAGCTACAGGGAGGGACGGAATGGCTACACCTTC
TRBJ2-7,TRBD1,15,TRBV18,NA,CASIPDRGSLVEQYF,TGTGCCAGCATCCCCGACAGGGGCTCCCTCGTCGAGCAGTACTTC
TRBJ2-2,TRBD1,17,TRBV11-3,NA,CASSFPTDRAVTGELFF,TGTGCCAGCAGCTTCCCCACCGACAGGGCCGTCACCGGGGAGCTGTTTTTT
TRBJ2-1,NA,13,TRBV27,NA,CASSGLPYNEQFF,TGTGCCAGCTCCGGACTTCCCTACAATGAGCAGTTCTTC
TRBJ1-3,NA,16,TRBV11-2,NA,CASSLQRTTSGNTIYF,TGTGCCAGCAGCTTACAACGGACAACCTCCGGGAACACCATATATTTT
TRBJ2-3,TRBD1,15,TRBV6-5,NA,CASSQDRGNTDTQYF,TGTGCCAGCAGCCAGGACAGGGGGAACACAGATACGCAGTATTTT
TRBJ1-1,NA,16,TRBV5-1,NA,CASSLVAGYMNTEAFF,TGCGCCAGCAGCTTGGTGGCAGGGTACATGAACACTGAAGCTTTCTTT
TRBJ2-1,NA,12,TRBV24-1,NA,CATSDNSNEQFF,TGTGCCACCAGTGATAATAGCAATGAGCAGTTCTTC
TRBJ2-6,NA,16,TRBV9,few,CASRSDSFSGANVLTF,TGTGCCAGCAGAAGTGACAGTTTCTCTGGGGCCAACGTCCTGACTTTC
TRBJ1-1,TRBD1,14,TRBV7-6,NA,CASSKGTANTEAFF,TGTGCCAGCAGCAAAGGGACAGCGAACACTGAAGCTTTCTTT
TRBJ2-2,TRBD1,16,TRBV5-1,few,CASSLGTGANTGELFF,TGCGCCAGCAGCTTGGGGACAGGGGCGAACACCGGGGAGCTGTTTTTT
TRBJ1-1,NA,14,TRBV6-6,NA,CASSFQGSRTEAFF,TGTGCCAGCAGCTTCCAGGGCAGTAGGACTGAAGCTTTCTTT
TRBJ2-6,NA,15,TRBV6-4,NA,CASSVGGSGANVLTF,TGTGCCAGCAGTGTAGGGGGCTCTGGGGCCAACGTCCTGACTTTC
TRBJ2-5,NA,16,TRBV5-4,NA,CASSQGGLSLTETQYF,TGTGCCAGCAGCCAGGGGGGACTCTCTTTGACCGAGACCCAGTACTTC
TRBJ2-3,NA,16,TRBV21-1,NA,CASSNTSGGSTDTQYF,TGTGCCAGCAGCAATACTAGCGGGGGTAGCACAGATACGCAGTATTTT
TRBJ2-5,TRBD2,18,TRBV5-8,NA,CASSLAGGAGSLGETQYF,TGTGCCAGCAGCTTAGCGGGGGGCGCTGGGTCTTTAGGAGAGACCCAGTACTTC
TRBJ2-7,TRBD2,15,TRBV10-1,NA,CASSEGTSGAHEQYF,TGCGCCAGCAGTGAGGGGACTAGCGGGGCCCACGAGCAGTACTTC
TRBJ2-7,TRBD1,14,TRBV9,few,CASSGPDRGYEQYF,TGTGCCAGCAGCGGGCCGGACAGGGGTTACGAGCAGTACTTC
TRBJ2-5,NA,15,TRBV4-2,NA,CASSQGIGLQETQYF,TGTGCCAGCAGCCAAGGAATTGGACTACAAGAGACCCAGTACTTC
TRBJ2-3,NA,12,TRBV2,NA,CASNPTQNTQYF,TGTGCCAGCAATCCCACACAGAATACGCAGTATTTT